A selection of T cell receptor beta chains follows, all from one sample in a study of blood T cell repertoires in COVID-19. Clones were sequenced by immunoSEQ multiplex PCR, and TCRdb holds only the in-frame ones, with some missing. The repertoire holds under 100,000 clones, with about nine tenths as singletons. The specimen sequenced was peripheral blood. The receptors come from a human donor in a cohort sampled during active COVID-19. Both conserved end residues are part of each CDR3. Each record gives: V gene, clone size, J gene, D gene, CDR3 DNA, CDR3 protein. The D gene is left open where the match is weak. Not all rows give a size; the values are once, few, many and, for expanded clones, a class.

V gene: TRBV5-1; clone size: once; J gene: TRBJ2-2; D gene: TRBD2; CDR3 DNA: TGCGCCAGCAGCTCTAGCGGGATGAACACCGGGGAGCTGTTTTTT; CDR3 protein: CASSSSGMNTGELFF
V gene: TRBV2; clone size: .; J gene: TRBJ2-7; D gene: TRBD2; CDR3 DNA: TGTGCCACCGGGACTAGCGGGAGGAGCTACGAGCAGTACTTC; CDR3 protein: CATGTSGRSYEQYF
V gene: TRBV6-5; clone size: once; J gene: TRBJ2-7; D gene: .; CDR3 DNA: TGTGCCAGCAGTTGGGGGGTTCTTTACGAGCAGTACTTC; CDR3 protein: CASSWGVLYEQYF
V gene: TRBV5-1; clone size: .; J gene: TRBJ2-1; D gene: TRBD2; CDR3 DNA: TGCGCCAGCAGGTCAAGCGGGATTGAACACAATGAGCAGTTCTTC; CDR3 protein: CASRSSGIEHNEQFF
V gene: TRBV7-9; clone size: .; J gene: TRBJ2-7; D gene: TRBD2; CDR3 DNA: TGTGCCACCCAAAAACCCCTAGCGGGAACGGACGAGCAGTACTTC; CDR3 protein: CATQKPLAGTDEQYF
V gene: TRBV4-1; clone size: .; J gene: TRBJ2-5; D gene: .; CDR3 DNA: TGCGCCAGCAGCCCCTTAGTACTAGGAGGGGTCGAAGAGACCCAGTACTTC; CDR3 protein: CASSPLVLGGVEETQYF
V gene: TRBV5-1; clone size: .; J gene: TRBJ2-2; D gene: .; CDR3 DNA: TGCGCCAGCAGCTTGATTCCTACCGGGGAGCTGTTTTTT; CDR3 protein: CASSLIPTGELFF
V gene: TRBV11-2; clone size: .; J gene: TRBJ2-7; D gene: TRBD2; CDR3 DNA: TGTGCCAGCAGCGGCACGGGCGGGAGAGTCCGCTACGAGCAGTACTTC; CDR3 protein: CASSGTGGRVRYEQYF
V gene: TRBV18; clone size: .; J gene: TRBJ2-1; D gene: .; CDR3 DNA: TGTGCCAGCTCACCAATGGCCCTTGAAGATGAGCAGTTCTTC; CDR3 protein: CASSPMALEDEQFF
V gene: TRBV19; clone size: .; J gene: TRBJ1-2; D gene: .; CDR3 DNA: TGTGCCAGTACCCTGAGGTGGCAGACTTATGGCTACACCTTC; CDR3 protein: CASTLRWQTYGYTF
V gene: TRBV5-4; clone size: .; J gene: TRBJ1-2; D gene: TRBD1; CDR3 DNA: TGTGCCAGCAGCTTAACAGGGGGCGCTCATTATGGCTACACCTTC; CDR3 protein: CASSLTGGAHYGYTF
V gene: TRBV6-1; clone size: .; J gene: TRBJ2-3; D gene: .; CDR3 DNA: TGTGCCAGCAGTGAAGGGCACGCATCGCAGTATTTT; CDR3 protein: CASSEGHASQYF
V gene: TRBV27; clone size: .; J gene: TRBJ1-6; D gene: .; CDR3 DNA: TGTGCCAGCGCTGGGGGCCTGAATTCACCCCTCCACTTT; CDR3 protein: CASAGGLNSPLHF
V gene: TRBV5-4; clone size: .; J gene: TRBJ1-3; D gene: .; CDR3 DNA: TGTGCCAGCAGCTTGGGCCCCGGGAGTAGAAACACCATATATTTT; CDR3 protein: CASSLGPGSRNTIYF
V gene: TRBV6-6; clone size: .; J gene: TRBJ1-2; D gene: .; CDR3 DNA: TGTGCCAGCAGTTACTCCAGGGTATACTATGGCTACACCTTC; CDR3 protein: CASSYSRVYYGYTF
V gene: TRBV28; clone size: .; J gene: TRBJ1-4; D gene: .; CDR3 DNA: TGTGCCAGCGGGGCGGTTGCAACTAATGAAAAACTGTTTTTT; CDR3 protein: CASGAVATNEKLFF
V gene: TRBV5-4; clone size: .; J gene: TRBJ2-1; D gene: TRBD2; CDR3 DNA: TGTGCCAGCAGCTCGGGGACTAGCGGGACCTACAATGAGCAGTTCTTC; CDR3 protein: CASSSGTSGTYNEQFF
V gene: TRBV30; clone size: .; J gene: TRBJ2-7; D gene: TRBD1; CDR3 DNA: TGTGCCTGGCAAATCGGGACAGGGGGTTACGAGCAGTACTTC; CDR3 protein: CAWQIGTGGYEQYF
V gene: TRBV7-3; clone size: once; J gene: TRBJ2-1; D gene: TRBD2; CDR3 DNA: TGTGCCAGCAGCCCTAGCGGGAGTTCGGATGAGCAGTTCTTC; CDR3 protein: CASSPSGSSDEQFF
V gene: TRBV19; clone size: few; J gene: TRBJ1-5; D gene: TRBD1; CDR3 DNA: TGTGCCAGTAACCCCGACAGGGCGACCCATCAGCCCCAGCATTTT; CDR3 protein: CASNPDRATHQPQHF
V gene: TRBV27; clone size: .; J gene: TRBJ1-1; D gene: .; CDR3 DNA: TGTGCCAGCAGTTTTGGACAGCTTGAAGCTTTCTTT; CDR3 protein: CASSFGQLEAFF
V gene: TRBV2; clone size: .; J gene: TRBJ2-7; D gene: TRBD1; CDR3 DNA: TGTGCCAGCAGTGGACAGGGGGTTGGCGAGCAGTACTTC; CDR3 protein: CASSGQGVGEQYF
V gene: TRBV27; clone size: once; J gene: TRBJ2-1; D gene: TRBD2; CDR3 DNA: TGTGCCAGCAGTTTATCCCTAGCGGGAATAAATGAGCAGTTCTTC; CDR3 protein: CASSLSLAGINEQFF
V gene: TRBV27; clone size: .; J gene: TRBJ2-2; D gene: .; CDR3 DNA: TGTGCCAGCAGTTTAAAATATTACGGGAGTAAAGGCGGGGAGCTGTTTTTT; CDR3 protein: CASSLKYYGSKGGELFF
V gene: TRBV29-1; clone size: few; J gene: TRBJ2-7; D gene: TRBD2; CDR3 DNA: TGCAGCGTTGGACTAGCGGAGAGCTCCTACGAGCAGTACTTC; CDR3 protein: CSVGLAESSYEQYF
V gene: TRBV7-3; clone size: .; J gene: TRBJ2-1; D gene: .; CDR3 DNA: TGTGCCAGCAGCGCAGGATTCTACAATGAGCAGTTCTTC; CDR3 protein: CASSAGFYNEQFF
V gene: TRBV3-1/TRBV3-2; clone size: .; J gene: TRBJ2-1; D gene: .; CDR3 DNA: TGTGCCAGCAGCCAAACCCGAGAGGGTGAGCAGTTCTTC; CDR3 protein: CASSQTREGEQFF
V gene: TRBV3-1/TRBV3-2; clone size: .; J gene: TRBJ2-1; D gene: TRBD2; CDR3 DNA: TGTGCCAGCAGCCCAACGCTAGCGGGAGGACAGGAGCAGTTCTTC; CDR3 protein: CASSPTLAGGQEQFF
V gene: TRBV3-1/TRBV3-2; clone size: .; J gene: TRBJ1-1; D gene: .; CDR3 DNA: TGTGCCAGCAGCCAAGGTCAGGGGATAACTGAAGCTTTCTTT; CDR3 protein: CASSQGQGITEAFF
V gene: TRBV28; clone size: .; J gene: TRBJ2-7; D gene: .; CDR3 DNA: TGTGCCAGCAGTCCCCTCGTAGCCAGACTTGAGCAGTACTTC; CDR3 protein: CASSPLVARLEQYF